What follows are 14 T cell receptor beta chains derived from one specimen sequenced in a study of blood T cell repertoires in COVID-19. Some clones are missing from TCRdb's copy, which holds only in-frame ones; the method was immunoSEQ multiplex PCR. Altogether under 200,000 clones are present, around 90% being singletons, with the ten largest covering roughly 8.8%. Sequencing was carried out using PBMCs or T cells enriched from blood (not recorded which). These receptors all stem from a woman aged 18 to 35 who had recovered from COVID-19.

This clone was counted only a few times. The rearrangement uses TRBV20-1 and TRBJ1-1, with a tentative D call TRBD1 (6 bases). The germline gives CDR1 DFQATT, CDR2 SNEGSKA (reference sequence). The CDR3 is made up of 11 amino acids. V lost 2 bases and J 7 bases, leaving 8 bases between the germline ends. The CDR3 here is CSARRGGEAFF. The CDR3 DNA is TGCAGTGCTAGACGAGGGGGTGAAGCTTTCTTT.

This chain links TRBV12-3 or TRBV12-4 with TRBJ2-7; D not certain. CDR3 length equals 13 residues. Trimming stripped 0 bases from V and 3 bases from J, with 6 bases between. This CDR3 is CASSLAGSYEQYF. The CDR3 nucleotides read TGTGCCAGCAGTTTAGCGGGCAGCTACGAGCAGTACTTC.

V and J are TRBV25-1 and TRBJ1-5; 9 nucleotides agree with TRBD1. Germline CDR1 is MGHDK and CDR2 is SYGVNS. The CDR3 length is 13 residues. The V segment lost 3 bases and the J segment 10 bases; nucleotides outside the gene matches: 4. The CDR3 bases are TGTGCCAGCAGTGACAGACAGGGGGGACCCCAGCATTTT. Residues: CASSDRQGGPQHF.

The CDR3 nucleotides read TGTGCCAGCAGCGGCGGGACAGGGGCAAAGGAGGGGTATGGCTACACCTTC. It encodes CASSGGTGAKEGYGYTF. The chain joins TRBV9 to TRBJ1-2, with 10 positions matching TRBD1. In germline, CDR1 is SGDLS, CDR2 YYNGEE. Trimming removed 3 bases from V and 5 bases from J; junction bases left unmatched: 13. The CDR3 contains 17 residues.

This chain uses TRBV27 with TRBJ1-1; D ambiguous. V gave up 5 bases and J gave up 9 bases, with 16 bases separating them. The CDR3 length is 13 residues. Per germline, CDR1 MNHEY and CDR2 SMNVEV (reference sequence). In DNA form, the CDR3 reads TGTGCCAGCAGTCCCATGGCGGTGAGCAAAGCTTTCTTT. It specifies CASSPMAVSKAFF.

The gene calls are TRBV27 and TRBJ2-7; 9 bases are shared with TRBD1. The CDR3 has 15 amino acids. Germline V CDR1 and CDR2: MNHEY, SMNVEV (reference sequence). The junction had 9 bases not matched to a gene; V was cut back by 6 bases and J by 3 bases. DNA for the CDR3: TGTGCCAGCAGGTGGGACGGACAGGGGATCTACGAGCAGTACTTC. Its protein product is CASRWDGQGIYEQYF.

The chain joins TRBV3-1 (or the pseudogene TRBV3-2) to TRBJ1-1; a weak D match, TRBD1 (5 bases). The germline V gene has CDR1 LGHDT and CDR2 YNNKEL (reference sequence). The CDR3 contains 14 residues. Trimming shortened V by 5 bases and J by 1 base, and 11 bases separated the two germline ends. DNA of the CDR3: TGTGCCAGCAGCTCCACGCAGGGGAACACTGAAGCTTTCTTT. The encoded protein is CASSSTQGNTEAFF.

This clone was detected only a few times. The rearrangement links TRBV5-1 to TRBJ2-5; D ambiguous. Deletions cut 0 bases from V and 4 bases from J, with 13 bases between. CDR3 size: 15 residues. Germline loops: CDR1 SGHRS, CDR2 YFSETQ. The CDR3, as DNA: TGCGCCAGCAGCTTGGGCCCCCCTCGGGTAGAGACCCAGTACTTC. Translated, it gives CASSLGPPRVETQYF.

The CDR3 region has the DNA TGTGCCAGCAGACTGACAGTCTCCTACGAGCAGTACTTC. Encoded protein: CASRLTVSYEQYF. The J gene is TRBJ2-7, the V gene TRBV2; weak D call: TRBD1 (5 bases). V was pared by 6 bases and J by 0 bases, with 9 bases between. Germline V gene sequence: CDR1 SNHLY, CDR2 FYNNEI. This CDR3 region has 13 residues.

The V gene is TRBV12-3 or TRBV12-4, the J gene TRBJ1-2; 8 bases line up with TRBD1. The CDR3 covers 13 residues. The J segment lost 8 bases and the V segment lost 6 bases, leaving 8 bases of the junction unmatched. The CDR3 here is CASRLGQGGGYTF. The DNA of the CDR3 is TGTGCCAGCAGACTAGGACAGGGTGGCGGCTACACCTTC.

V usage is TRBV11-2 and J usage is TRBJ2-1, with 9 nucleotides matching TRBD2. The germline V gene has CDR1 SGHAT and CDR2 FQNNGV. This CDR3 has 17 amino acids. V was pared by 2 bases and J by 8 bases, with 13 bases of the junction left unmatched. This CDR3 reads CASSLSAGRGGAYEQFF. The CDR3 nucleotides read TGTGCCAGCAGCTTAAGTGCCGGTCGCGGGGGGGCCTATGAGCAGTTCTTC. The variable domain in full, completed from reference TRBV11-2 and TRBJ2-1, reads EAGVAQSPRYKIIEKRQSVAFWCNPISGHATLYWYQQILGQGPKLLIQFQNNGVVDDSQLPKDRFSAERLKGVDSTLKIQPAKLEDSAVYLCASSLSAGRGGAYEQFFGPGTRLTVL.

The chain couples TRBV6-5 to TRBJ1-1, with D possibly matching TRBD1 (6 bases). The V and J ends lost 6 bases and 4 bases respectively, with 15 bases between them. The CDR3 has 14 amino acids. The germline gives CDR1 MNHEY, CDR2 SVGAGI. CDR3 loop: CASRSTGITTEAFF. The DNA of the CDR3 is TGTGCCAGCAGGTCGACAGGTATCACCACTGAAGCTTTCTTT.

The V gene is TRBV27, the J gene TRBJ2-3; 12 bases match TRBD2. The CDR3 spans 14 residues. In germline, CDR1 is MNHEY, CDR2 SMNVEV (reference sequence). The trim removed 8 bases at V and 8 bases at J, leaving 8 bases unmatched. In DNA, the CDR3 is TGTGCCAGCCGACTAGCGGGGGACATAGGTACGCAGTATTTT. It is translated as CASRLAGDIGTQYF.

V and J are TRBV23-1 and TRBJ2-6; maybe TRBD2 (6 bases). TRBV23-1 is sorted into the ORF group, with uncertain function. This CDR3 has 19 amino acids. V dropped 0 bases and J dropped 2 bases, with 17 bases sitting between them. CDR3 bases: TGCGCCAGCAGTCAATCAGGGCCTCGGGACTTCGCTGGGGCCAACGTCCTGACTTTC. It encodes CASSQSGPRDFAGANVLTF.